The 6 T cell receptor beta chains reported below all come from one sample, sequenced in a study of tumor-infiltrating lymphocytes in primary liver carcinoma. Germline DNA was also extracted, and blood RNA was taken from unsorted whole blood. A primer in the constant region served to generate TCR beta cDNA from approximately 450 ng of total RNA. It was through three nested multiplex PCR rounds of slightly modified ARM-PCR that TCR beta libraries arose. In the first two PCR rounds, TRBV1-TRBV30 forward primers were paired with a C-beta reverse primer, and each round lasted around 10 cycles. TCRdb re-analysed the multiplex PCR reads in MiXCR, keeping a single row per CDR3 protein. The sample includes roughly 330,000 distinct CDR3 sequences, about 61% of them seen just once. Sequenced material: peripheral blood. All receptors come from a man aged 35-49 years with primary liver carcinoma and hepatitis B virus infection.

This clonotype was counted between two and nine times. The CDR3 loop is CAWSWGELSTDTQYF. The CDR3 nucleotides read TGTGCCTGGAGTTGGGGCGAACTTAGCACAGATACGCAGTATTTT. V usage is TRBV30 and J usage is TRBJ2-3; possibly TRBD1 for D (5 bases). This CDR3 contains 15 residues. Trimming cost V 2 bases and J 0 bases, with 12 bases left between them. The germline V gene encodes CDR1 GTSNPN and CDR2 SVGIG (reference sequence).

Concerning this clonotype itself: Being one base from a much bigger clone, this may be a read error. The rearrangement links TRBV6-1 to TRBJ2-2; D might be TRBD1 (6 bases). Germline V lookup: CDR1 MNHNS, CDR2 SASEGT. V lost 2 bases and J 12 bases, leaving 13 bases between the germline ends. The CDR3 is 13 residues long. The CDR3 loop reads CASSEQGFGKLFF. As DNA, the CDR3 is TGTGCCAGCAGTGAACAGGGGTTTGGGAAGCTGTTTTTT.

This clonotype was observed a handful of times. The CDR3 DNA follows: TGTGCCTGGAGCGAGGTCCCCTCCGGGGTCCAGCCCCAGCATTTT. As protein: CAWSEVPSGVQPQHF. The V gene is TRBV30, the J gene TRBJ1-5; D not resolved. The CDR3 covers 15 residues. Between the trimmed V and J ends, which lost 3 bases and 7 bases, there was a span of 19 bases. In germline, CDR1 is GTSNPN, CDR2 SVGIG (reference sequence).

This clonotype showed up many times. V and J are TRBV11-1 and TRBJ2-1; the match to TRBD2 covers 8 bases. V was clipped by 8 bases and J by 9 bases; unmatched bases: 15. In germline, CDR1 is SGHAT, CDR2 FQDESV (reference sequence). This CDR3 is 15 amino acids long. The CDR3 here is CASSPGLGSVSEQFF. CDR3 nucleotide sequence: TGTGCCAGCTCCCCGGGACTAGGTTCCGTCAGTGAGCAGTTCTTC.

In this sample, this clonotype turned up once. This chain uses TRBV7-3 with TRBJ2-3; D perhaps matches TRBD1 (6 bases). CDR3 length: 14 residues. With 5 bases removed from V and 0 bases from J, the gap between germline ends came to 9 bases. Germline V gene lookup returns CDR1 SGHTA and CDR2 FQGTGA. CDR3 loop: CASSPQGSTDTQYF. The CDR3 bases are TGTGCCAGCAGCCCCCAGGGGAGCACAGATACGCAGTATTTT.

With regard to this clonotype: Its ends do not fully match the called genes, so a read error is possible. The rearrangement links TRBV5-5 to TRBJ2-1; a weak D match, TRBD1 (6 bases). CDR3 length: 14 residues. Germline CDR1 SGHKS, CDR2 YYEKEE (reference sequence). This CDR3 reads CASSLAYQGQGAYF. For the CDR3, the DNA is TGTGCCAGCAGCTTGGCATACCAGGGGCAAGGGGCCTATTTC. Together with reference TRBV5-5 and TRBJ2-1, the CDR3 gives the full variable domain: DAGVTQSPTHLIKTRGQQVTLRCSPISGHKSVSWYQQVLGQGPQFIFQYYEKEERGRGNFPDRFSARQFPNYSSELNVNALLLGDSALYLCASSLAYQGQGAYFGPGTRLTVL.